The clone carrying this TCR beta chain was counted many times. The antigen remains unidentified. Combining iRepertoire HTBI primers with Arm-PCR of CDR3 regions, the authors built TCR beta libraries. TCRdb independently ran MiXCR on the multiplex PCR reads; one entry per CDR3 protein. This sample has a few hundred thousand distinct CDR3 sequences, with 15% to 20% found just once. As for time point: newly diagnosed GD, antithyroid drugs for less than 3 months. With RNA extracted from PBMCs as input, the TCR library was made. These data originate in a study of regulatory T cells in long-lasting Graves disease. Study-wide context: Less than 3 months of antithyroid drugs had been taken by newly diagnosed Graves' patients. Study outcomes and limitations: Repertoires from persistent disease leaned toward TRBV28, TRBJ1-2 and TRBJ2-5. Since the sample size was small, accuracy may have been reduced.

The CDR3 totals 14 residues. In germline, CDR1 is LNHDA, CDR2 SQIVND (reference sequence). The ends lost 3 bases at V and 10 bases at J; junction bases unmatched: 8. The sample in question was peripheral blood mononuclear cells (PBMCs), obtained at new diagnosis, from a patient treated with antithyroid drugs. The rearrangement uses TRBV19 and TRBJ2-1; the match to TRBD2 covers 8 bases. The receptor was isolated from a female donor with Graves disease. This chain's CDR3 is CASSIQRELGEQFF. The CDR3 DNA sequence: TGTGCCAGTAGTATCCAGCGGGAGTTGGGAGAGCAGTTCTTC.